The 26 T cell receptor beta chains below were found in one sample sequenced in a study of blood T cells in healthy people across ages. Together with a sample-barcoded 5' primer, a J-beta primer mix was included in a second PCR lasting 7 to 11 cycles. Via MiXCR, TCRdb re-called the 5' RACE reads, giving one row per CDR3 protein. The table includes approximately 830,000 distinct CDR3 sequences, approximately 65% detected once. The sample taken for sequencing was blood. Every receptor here comes from a man in his thirties or forties in good health.

This clonotype was counted a single time. The chain recombines TRBV10-2 with TRBJ2-3, with D unclear. The length of the CDR3 is 18 residues. V was shortened by 4 bases and J by 2 bases, with 22 bases between the two germline ends. Germline V lookup: CDR1 WSHSY, CDR2 SAAADI. CDR3 sequence: CASSGSPGSYLLTDTQYF. The CDR3 DNA is TGCGCCAGCAGTGGATCGCCGGGCAGCTACCTTCTCACAGATACGCAGTATTTT.

V gene TRBV7-2 combines with J gene TRBJ2-7; the match to TRBD2 covers 7 bases. The V segment lost 0 bases and the J segment 2 bases; nucleotides outside the gene matches: 4. Germline V gives CDR1 SGHTA, CDR2 FQGNSA. There are 15 residues in the CDR3. The CDR3 here is CASSLAGGGTYEQYF. The CDR3 DNA sequence: TGTGCCAGCAGCTTAGCCGGCGGGGGAACCTACGAGCAGTACTTC.

V and J are TRBV18 and TRBJ2-6, with TRBD1 matching 7 bases. CDR1 is KGHSH and CDR2 is LQKENI in the germline V gene. V dropped 8 bases and J dropped 2; count of bases not matched to a gene: 6. The CDR3 consists of 15 residues. CDR3 nucleotides: TGTGCCAGCCCAGCCGACAGGGCTGGGGCCAACGTCCTGACTTTC. Its translation: CASPADRAGANVLTF.

The rearrangement joins TRBV5-1 to TRBJ2-3, with D unclear. Germline V gene lookup returns CDR1 SGHRS and CDR2 YFSETQ. V lost 6 bases and J 1 base, leaving 12 bases between the germline ends. This CDR3 spans 14 amino acids. The CDR3 coding sequence is TGCGCCAGCACCTCTGCCGAGCGCACAGATACGCAGTATTTT. It specifies CASTSAERTDTQYF.

This sequence joins TRBV9 and TRBJ1-5; 9 bases agree with TRBD1. CDR3 length: 16 residues. After removal of 3 bases from V and 4 bases from J, the junction contained 8 bases not matched to a gene. The germline V gene has CDR1 SGDLS and CDR2 YYNGEE. The DNA of the CDR3 is TGTGCCAGCAGCGAGGGGGACAGGGTAAGGAATCAGCCCCAGCATTTT. This translates into CASSEGDRVRNQPQHF.

The chain employs TRBV20-1 and TRBJ2-7; unclear D gene. This CDR3 region has 14 residues. Trimming shortened V by 6 bases and J by 7 bases, and 22 bases separated the two germline ends. Germline V lookup: CDR1 DFQATT, CDR2 SNEGSKA (reference sequence). The CDR3 DNA reads as TGCAGTGCACGTCCCGGGTCGAACAACAATGAGCAGTACTTC. This sequence encodes CSARPGSNNNEQYF.

In this sample, this clonotype turned up a few times. The V gene is TRBV20-1, the J gene TRBJ2-5; TRBD2 matches 9 bases. TRBJ2-7 matches the DNA end more closely, so the J call is doubtful. There are 14 residues in the CDR3. Looked up from germline, CDR1 is DFQATT and CDR2 is SNEGSKA (reference sequence). The CDR3 DNA is TGCAGTGCTCGACCGGGACTAGCAGCCTACGAGCAGTACTTC. The encoded protein is CSARPGLAAYEQYF.

This clonotype has ten or more counts. Here the CDR3 DNA reads TGTGCCTGGAGTTCGGACAGGGACTACGAGCAGTACTTC. This encodes CAWSSDRDYEQYF. The rearrangement uses TRBV30 and TRBJ2-7; 8 bases map to TRBD1. The CDR3 length is 13 residues. V dropped 2 bases and J dropped 3; count of bases not matched to a gene: 3. Per the germline V gene, CDR1 is GTSNPN and CDR2 is SVGIG (reference sequence).

The V gene is TRBV3-1, the J gene TRBJ1-1; maybe TRBD1 (5 bases). CDR1 is LGHDT, CDR2 YNNKEL, per germline (reference sequence). The V and J ends lost 1 base and 7 bases respectively, with 16 bases between them. The CDR3 covers 15 residues. For the CDR3, the DNA is TGTGCCAGCAGCCAAGGGTCAGGGAGCGTGGGTGAAGCTTTCTTT. Protein sequence: CASSQGSGSVGEAFF.

This clonotype has a handful of counts. The chain recombines TRBV7-2 with TRBJ2-1; 11 bases fit TRBD2. V trimming: 5 bases; J trimming: 4 bases; junction bases outside the gene matches: 13. This CDR3 is 18 amino acids long. CDR1 and CDR2 from the germline V gene are SGHTA and FQGNSA. The DNA for the CDR3 is TGTGCCAGCAGCCATGCGCTCCCTAGCGGGGGGAATTACAATGAGCAGTTCTTC. This translates into CASSHALPSGGNYNEQFF.

The V and J genes are TRBV7-9 and TRBJ2-1; no definite D call. Looked up from germline, CDR1 is SEHNR and CDR2 is FQNEAQ (reference sequence). The CDR3 has 14 amino acids. Trimming cost V 1 base and J 9 bases, with 13 bases left between them. CDR3 in amino acids: CASSLVSGPGEQFF. The CDR3 coding sequence is TGTGCCAGCAGCTTAGTATCCGGCCCGGGTGAGCAGTTCTTC.

This clonotype was seen a few times. This sequence joins TRBV6-2 or TRBV6-3 and TRBJ2-5; 7 bases are shared with TRBD2. The CDR3 runs 13 residues. The V segment lost 4 bases and the J segment 7 bases; nucleotides outside the gene matches: 6. Per the germline V gene, CDR1 is MNHEY and CDR2 is SVGEGT. The CDR3 coding sequence is TGTGCCAGCAGTTTACAGGTAGCGGGGACCCAGTACTTC. Translation gives CASSLQVAGTQYF.

J is TRBJ2-3 and V is TRBV6-2 or TRBV6-3; D not certain. CDR1 is MNHEY and CDR2 is SVGEGT in the germline V gene. Trimming cost V 0 bases and J 4 bases, with 17 bases left between them. The CDR3 totals 17 residues. This CDR3 is CASSYSGEAYRADTQYF. In nucleotides, the CDR3 is TGTGCCAGCAGTTACTCGGGCGAGGCCTATCGGGCAGATACGCAGTATTTT.

The chain combines TRBV3-1 with TRBJ2-1; 15 bases fit TRBD2. The V and J ends lost 7 bases and 10 bases, in that order; junction bases with no gene match: 11. From germline, CDR1 is LGHDT and CDR2 YNNKEL (reference sequence). The CDR3 sequence is 16 residues long. This CDR3 is CASIRTSGGAIEEQFF. CDR3 nucleotide sequence: TGTGCCAGCATTCGGACTAGCGGGGGGGCCATTGAGGAGCAGTTCTTC.

V and J are TRBV7-3 and TRBJ2-7; D call uncertain. Trimming stripped 10 bases from V and 0 bases from J, with 7 bases between. The length of the CDR3 is 11 residues. From germline, CDR1 is SGHTA and CDR2 FQGTGA. The DNA of the CDR3 is TGTGCCAACCTCAACTCCTACGAGCAGTACTTC. Residues: CANLNSYEQYF.

The V and J genes are TRBV5-1 and TRBJ2-7; D gene uncertain. The CDR3 extends over 14 amino acids. V was clipped by 0 bases and J by 2 bases, with 9 bases between them. CDR1 is SGHRS, CDR2 YFSETQ, per germline. Written as DNA, the CDR3 is TGCGCCAGCAGCTTGGCCCTAACCCCCTACGAGCAGTACTTC. This codes for CASSLALTPYEQYF. The entire variable domain, with the rest obtained from reference TRBV5-1 and TRBJ2-7, is as follows: KAGVTQTPRYLIKTRGQQVTLSCSPISGHRSVSWYQQTPGQGLQFLFEYFSETQRNKGNFPGRFSGRQFSNSRSEMNVSTLELGDSALYLCASSLALTPYEQYFGPGTRLTVT.

The V and J genes are TRBV28 and TRBJ1-6; 8 bases map to TRBD1. The V gene's germline CDR1 is MDHEN and CDR2 SYDVKM. The CDR3 runs to 16 residues. V shed 2 bases, J shed 3 bases, and the junction held 3 bases outside the gene matches. CDR3 loop: CASSLTTGGYNSPLHF. The CDR3 nucleotides are TGTGCCAGCAGTTTAACCACAGGGGGCTATAATTCACCCCTCCACTTT.

The chain joins TRBV28 to TRBJ2-5, with TRBD2 matching 7 bases. V dropped 7 bases and J dropped 0; count of bases not matched to a gene: 11. Germline assignment: CDR1 MDHEN and CDR2 SYDVKM. This CDR3 region has 16 residues. The CDR3 protein is CASTLGMRGYQETQYF. The CDR3 DNA follows: TGTGCCAGCACCCTAGGGATGCGGGGGTACCAAGAGACCCAGTACTTC.

The chain carries TRBV7-6 and TRBJ2-3, with TRBD2 as a possible D gene (5 bases). CDR3 length: 16 amino acids. Trimming took 5 bases from V and 3 from J, leaving 18 bases between them. Germline CDR1 is SGHVS and CDR2 is FNYEAQ. In DNA, the CDR3 is TGTGCCAGCAGCCAGGCCCAAATCGGGGAGACAGATACGCAGTATTTT. Translated: CASSQAQIGETDTQYF.

The V and J genes are TRBV7-9 and TRBJ2-1; D is tentatively TRBD1 or TRBD2 (6 bases each). Germline V gives CDR1 SEHNR, CDR2 FQNEAQ (reference sequence). The CDR3 is 15 amino acids. V lost 1 base and J 8 bases, leaving 15 bases between the germline ends. The CDR3 DNA sequence: TGTGCCAGCAGCTTAGATCAGGGGAGGCTTGATGAGCAGTTCTTC. It yields the protein CASSLDQGRLDEQFF.

This clonotype was detected once. The chain joins TRBV28 to TRBJ1-4, with TRBD1 identical over 7 bases. J gave up 7 bases and V 5 bases, and 10 bases lay outside the gene matches. CDR3 size: 15 residues. In germline, CDR1 is MDHEN, CDR2 SYDVKM. The CDR3 here is CASSPPTGEGEKLFF. The DNA of the CDR3 is TGTGCCAGCAGTCCTCCTACAGGGGAGGGTGAAAAACTGTTTTTT.

This clonotype was counted a single time. V and J are TRBV7-2 and TRBJ1-6, with D perhaps matching TRBD1 (5 bases). The V end was cut by 5 bases, the J end by 0 bases, with 14 bases between. Germline CDR1 reads SGHTA; CDR2 reads FQGNSA. The CDR3 loop spans 17 amino acids. CDR3 region: CASSPPRGFSYNSPLHF. CDR3 nucleotide sequence: TGTGCCAGCAGCCCCCCGAGGGGCTTCTCCTATAATTCACCCCTCCACTTT.

This clonotype has a handful of counts. V gene TRBV20-1 combines with J gene TRBJ1-2, with D perhaps TRBD1 (6 bases). CDR1 and CDR2 (germline): DFQATT, SNEGSKA (reference sequence). Trimming removed 3 bases from V and 1 base from J, with 12 bases in between. CDR3 length equals 14 residues. DNA for the CDR3: TGCAGTGCTAGGCGGACAGACTATAACTATGGCTACACCTTC. It yields the protein CSARRTDYNYGYTF.

The genes are TRBV7-9 and TRBJ2-1; TRBD2 matches 8 bases. This CDR3 is built from 15 residues. The germline gives CDR1 SEHNR, CDR2 FQNEAQ (reference sequence). V lost 2 bases to trimming and J lost 8 bases; unmatched junction nucleotides: 8. The CDR3 reads CASSLWDGGADEQFF. The CDR3 DNA is TGTGCCAGCAGCTTATGGGACGGGGGGGCCGATGAGCAGTTCTTC. Drawing the rest from reference TRBV7-9 and TRBJ2-1, the complete variable domain is DTGVSQNPRHKITKRGQNVTFRCDPISEHNRLYWYRQTLGQGPEFLTYFQNEAQLEKSRLLSDRFSAERPKGSFSTLEIQRTEQGDSAMYLCASSLWDGGADEQFFGPGTRLTVL.

This rearrangement joins TRBV7-2 to TRBJ2-3; TRBD2 is a possible D gene (5 bases). The CDR3 loop spans 15 amino acids. The V gene lost 1 base and the J gene lost 4 bases, with 12 bases spanning the gap. The germline V gene has CDR1 SGHTA and CDR2 FQGNSA. CDR3 sequence (DNA): TGTGCCAGCAGCTTAGAAGTAGCGTTGGCAGATACGCAGTATTTT. Residues: CASSLEVALADTQYF.

This chain uses TRBV6-6 with TRBJ2-7; the D gene could be TRBD1 or TRBD2 (5 bases each). The V gene's germline CDR1 is MNHNY and CDR2 SVGAGI (reference sequence). CDR3 size: 16 residues. Trimming took 6 bases from V and 5 from J, leaving 23 bases between them. The CDR3 protein is CASSLLPQSRGHEQYF. CDR3 DNA sequence: TGTGCCAGCAGCCTCCTCCCCCAGTCTAGGGGACACGAGCAGTACTTC.